One and the same sample provided the 27 T cell receptor beta chains below, sequenced in a study of blood T cell repertoires in COVID-19. Here immunoSEQ multiplex PCR was the method, and the copy in TCRdb shows in-frame clones only, minus some. The data contain approximately 61,000 clones, around 73% of them seen just once; the ten biggest clones take up about 22%. Sequenced input: peripheral blood. The receptors were gathered from a man aged 80 or over with active or convalescent COVID-19.

The V gene is TRBV4-3, the J gene TRBJ2-3; 14 bases are a match to TRBD2. Per the germline V gene, CDR1 is LGHNA and CDR2 is YSLEER. J lost 4 bases, V lost 0 bases, and 6 bases had no gene match. The CDR3 contains 18 residues. Here the CDR3 DNA reads TGCGCCAGCAGCCAAGATATCGGGGGACTAGCGGGGGCAGATACGCAGTATTTT. Its translation: CASSQDIGGLAGADTQYF.

The V gene is TRBV3-1 (or the pseudogene TRBV3-2), the J gene TRBJ1-5, with D perhaps TRBD1 (5 bases). In germline, CDR1 is LGHDT, CDR2 YNNKEL (reference sequence). The CDR3 totals 15 residues. Trimming cost V 1 base and J 1 base, with 8 bases left between them. The CDR3 region has the DNA TGTGCCAGCAGCCAAGGGACATACAGCAATCAGCCCCAGCATTTT. It yields the protein CASSQGTYSNQPQHF.

V and J are TRBV7-3 and TRBJ2-1; a weak D match, TRBD2 (6 bases). V was trimmed by 0 bases and J by 8 bases, leaving 14 bases between them. This CDR3 region has 15 residues. Germline V gene sequence: CDR1 SGHTA, CDR2 FQGTGA. Here the CDR3 reads CASSLTGGIGDEQFF. The CDR3 nucleotides read TGTGCCAGCAGCTTAACTGGCGGGATAGGCGATGAGCAGTTCTTC.

This chain joins TRBV5-4 and TRBJ1-2, with no clear D. V lost 1 base and J lost 2, with 6 bases in between. In germline, CDR1 is SGHNT, CDR2 YYREEE (reference sequence). CDR3 length: 13 amino acids. The CDR3 nucleotides read TGTGCCAGCAGCTTGCCAGGAAACTATGGCTACACCTTC. The encoded protein is CASSLPGNYGYTF. The whole variable domain, remainder taken from reference TRBV5-4 and TRBJ1-2, is ETGVTQSPTHLIKTRGQQVTLRCSSQSGHNTVSWYQQALGQGPQFIFQYYREEENGRGNFPPRFSGLQFPNYSSELNVNALELDDSALYLCASSLPGNYGYTFGSGTRLTVV.

The rearrangement joins TRBV14 to TRBJ1-6, with D possibly matching TRBD1 (6 bases). Germline CDR1 SGHDN, CDR2 FVKESK. V was trimmed by 2 bases and J by 13 bases, leaving 15 bases between them. This CDR3 comprises 14 residues. The CDR3 region is CASSQNTGLGPLHF. CDR3 in DNA: TGTGCCAGCAGCCAAAATACAGGGCTGGGGCCCCTCCACTTT.

The V and J genes are TRBV5-1 and TRBJ1-2; TRBD1 aligns across 12 bases. This CDR3 has 14 amino acids. V lost 5 bases and J lost 6; bases outside the gene matches: 5. Germline V gives CDR1 SGHRS, CDR2 YFSETQ. The CDR3 protein is CASRIGTGGDGYTF. CDR3 nucleotides: TGCGCCAGCAGAATAGGGACAGGGGGCGATGGCTACACCTTC.

The rearrangement uses TRBV4-3 and TRBJ2-7, with a tentative D call TRBD2 (6 bases). CDR1 is LGHNA, CDR2 YSLEER, per germline. This CDR3 has 13 residues. Trimming pared 0 bases from V and 6 bases from J, leaving 9 bases between. CDR3 sequence reads: CASSQEGGSEQYF. As DNA, the CDR3 is TGCGCCAGCAGCCAAGAAGGAGGGAGCGAGCAGTACTTC.

The chain recombines TRBV15 with TRBJ1-4; D is ambiguous. The germline V gene encodes CDR1 LNHNV and CDR2 YYDKDF (reference sequence). The V end lost 0 bases, the J end lost 5 bases, and 4 bases lay between the germline ends. The CDR3 totals 13 residues. This CDR3 is CATSRDLNEKLFF. The CDR3 region has the DNA TGTGCCACCAGCAGAGACCTCAATGAAAAACTGTTTTTT.

The chain couples TRBV11-2 to TRBJ2-7; TRBD1 agrees at 7 bases. The CDR3 consists of 14 residues. The V and J ends lost 6 bases and 1 base, in that order; junction bases with no gene match: 6. Germline CDR1 and CDR2: SGHAT and FQNNGV. The CDR3 is CASRPGTVSYEQYF. In DNA form, the CDR3 reads TGTGCCAGCAGGCCCGGGACAGTTTCCTACGAGCAGTACTTC. The entire variable domain, with the rest obtained from reference TRBV11-2 and TRBJ2-7, is as follows: EAGVAQSPRYKIIEKRQSVAFWCNPISGHATLYWYQQILGQGPKLLIQFQNNGVVDDSQLPKDRFSAERLKGVDSTLKIQPAKLEDSAVYLCASRPGTVSYEQYFGPGTRLTVT.

The chain recombines TRBV27 with TRBJ1-5; D is ambiguous. With 5 bases removed from V and 1 base from J, the gap between germline ends came to 18 bases. CDR1 is MNHEY and CDR2 is SMNVEV in the germline V gene (reference sequence). The CDR3 loop spans 17 amino acids. DNA for the CDR3: TGTGCCAGCAGTCCGTCCCCCGGGGTATGGAGCAATCAGCCCCAGCATTTT. Encoded protein: CASSPSPGVWSNQPQHF.

This clone was observed a few times. The chain uses TRBV19 and TRBJ2-3, with 8 nucleotides matching TRBD2. V dropped 5 bases and J dropped 3; count of bases not matched to a gene: 10. The germline V gene has CDR1 LNHDA and CDR2 SQIVND (reference sequence). This CDR3 has 16 residues. CDR3 loop: CASSSVAGRRTDTQYF. The CDR3, as DNA: TGTGCCAGTAGTTCCGTAGCGGGGCGACGGACAGATACGCAGTATTTT.

DNA of the CDR3: TGTGCCTCATCGTTCGGACAGGGACAAACAGATACGCAGTATTTT. Translation: CASSFGQGQTDTQYF. V is TRBV19 and J is TRBJ2-3, with 8 nucleotides matching TRBD1. The CDR3 extends over 15 amino acids. Looked up from germline, CDR1 is LNHDA and CDR2 is SQIVND (reference sequence). After removal of 11 bases from V and 3 bases from J, the junction contained 13 bases not matched to a gene.

This clone was found once. The chain couples TRBV4-3 to TRBJ2-7; 13 nucleotides match TRBD2. Trimming removed 0 bases from V and 3 bases from J; junction bases left unmatched: 11. Germline-derived CDR1 and CDR2 are LGHNA and YSLEER. CDR3 length: 19 amino acids. CDR3 bases: TGCGCCAGCAGCCAAGATCGACTAGCGGGGGGCTCCTGGGACTACGAGCAGTACTTC. Its translation is CASSQDRLAGGSWDYEQYF.

J is TRBJ2-7 and V is TRBV10-3; 8 nucleotides match TRBD1. The J segment lost 6 bases and the V segment lost 0 bases, leaving 7 bases of the junction unmatched. This CDR3 region has 15 residues. Germline V gene sequence: CDR1 ENHRY, CDR2 SYGVKD. The CDR3 region has the DNA TGTGCCATCAGTGAGTCAGAACAGGGGGAAAGCGAGCAGTACTTC. Its protein product is CAISESEQGESEQYF.

Here the CDR3 reads CASSTPSGAPGQYF. CDR3 DNA sequence: TGCGCCAGCAGTACCCCTAGCGGGGCTCCCGGGCAGTACTTC. The chain joins TRBV10-2 to TRBJ2-7; 9 bases are shared with TRBD2. The CDR3 sequence is 14 residues long. Germline CDR1 reads WSHSY; CDR2 reads SAAADI. V lost 5 bases to trimming and J lost 9 bases; unmatched junction nucleotides: 11.

The gene calls are TRBV4-2 and TRBJ1-1; 12 bases agree with TRBD1. Germline values: CDR1 LGHNA, CDR2 YNFKEQ. V dropped 1 base and J dropped 1; count of bases not matched to a gene: 10. The CDR3 runs 19 residues. The CDR3 loop reads CASSQVGQGAPARNTEAFF. CDR3 DNA: TGTGCCAGCAGCCAAGTGGGACAGGGGGCGCCCGCTCGGAACACTGAAGCTTTCTTT.

This clone was recorded at least ten times. The J gene is TRBJ2-7, the V gene TRBV5-1, with D perhaps TRBD2 (6 bases). The CDR3 has 14 residues. Trimming removed 4 bases from V and 3 bases from J, with 14 bases in between. Germline V CDR1 and CDR2: SGHRS, YFSETQ. In DNA, the CDR3 is TGCGCCAGCAGCGTTAGCGGATCCAACTACGAGCAGTACTTC. Translating it yields CASSVSGSNYEQYF. Full variable domain (outside the CDR3, taken from reference TRBV5-1 and TRBJ2-7): KAGVTQTPRYLIKTRGQQVTLSCSPISGHRSVSWYQQTPGQGLQFLFEYFSETQRNKGNFPGRFSGRQFSNSRSEMNVSTLELGDSALYLCASSVSGSNYEQYFGPGTRLTVT.

Here the CDR3 DNA reads TGTGCCAGCACTTCGACTGTCGGGGGCGAGCAGTACTTC. Its protein is CASTSTVGGEQYF. The J gene is TRBJ2-7, the V gene TRBV12-3 or TRBV12-4; D is perhaps TRBD2 (6 bases). The V gene lost 7 bases and the J gene lost 6 bases, with 16 bases spanning the gap. The CDR3 spans 13 residues.

This clone was counted a few times. The genes are TRBV4-2 and TRBJ1-2; D remains ambiguous. Germline assignment: CDR1 LGHNA and CDR2 YNFKEQ. The CDR3 is 17 residues long. V gave up 0 bases and J gave up 4 bases, with 18 bases separating them. In DNA form, the CDR3 reads TGTGCCAGCAGCCAAGATTTTGTGTGGCAGAAATCCTATGGCTACACCTTC. Amino acid sequence: CASSQDFVWQKSYGYTF.

The sample holds one count of this clone. This sequence joins TRBV6-1 and TRBJ1-2, with D unresolved. Deletions cut 3 bases from V and 6 bases from J, with 11 bases between. The germline gives CDR1 MNHNS, CDR2 SASEGT. The CDR3 covers 13 residues. The CDR3 is CASSERPPDGYTF. In DNA, the CDR3 is TGTGCCAGCAGTGAGCGGCCCCCCGATGGCTACACCTTC.

V and J are TRBV15 and TRBJ2-5; weak D call: TRBD1 (7 bases). The CDR3 consists of 15 residues. Germline V gene lookup returns CDR1 LNHNV and CDR2 YYDKDF (reference sequence). Trimming left V 1 base short and J 5 bases short, with 14 bases between. CDR3 nucleotides: TGTGCCACCAGCAGAGTTGGAGGGGGCAGGGAGACCCAGTACTTC. Residues: CATSRVGGGRETQYF.

The chain links TRBV7-8 to TRBJ1-1; 7 bases map to TRBD1. Germline trimming cut 3 bases from V and 1 base from J; bases unmatched to any gene: 11. Germline loops: CDR1 SGHVS, CDR2 FQNEAQ. This CDR3 contains 17 residues. CDR3 in DNA: TGTGCCAGCAGCTTGGGTGGTCAGGGGGATCCGAACACTGAAGCTTTCTTT. Amino acids: CASSLGGQGDPNTEAFF.

The CDR3 sequence: CASSLNGPSTDTQYF. The CDR3 DNA follows: TGTGCCAGCAGCTTAAACGGTCCTAGCACAGATACGCAGTATTTT. The V gene is TRBV11-3, the J gene TRBJ2-3; D uncertain. The V end was cut by 2 bases, the J end by 0 bases, with 9 bases between. This CDR3 is built from 15 residues. From germline, CDR1 is SGHNT and CDR2 YENEEA.

The gene calls are TRBV2 and TRBJ2-5, with D perhaps TRBD1 (5 bases). The germline V gene has CDR1 SNHLY and CDR2 FYNNEI. The CDR3 is 12 residues long. V gave up 5 bases and J gave up 3 bases, with 7 bases separating them. In nucleotides, the CDR3 is TGTGCCAGCAGTTTACAGGAAGAGACCCAGTACTTC. Its protein is CASSLQEETQYF.

This chain uses TRBV9 with TRBJ1-2; D gene uncertain. The V gene's germline CDR1 is SGDLS and CDR2 YYNGEE. V was shortened by 0 bases and J by 4 bases, with 10 bases between the two germline ends. The CDR3 spans 14 residues. For the CDR3, the DNA is TGTGCCAGCAGCGTAGTGGCGGGAGGCTATGGCTACACCTTC. It codes for CASSVVAGGYGYTF.

The chain recombines TRBV18 with TRBJ1-1; D call uncertain. V lost 5 bases and J 3 bases, leaving 16 bases between the germline ends. This CDR3 has 15 residues. Germline values: CDR1 KGHSH, CDR2 LQKENI. The CDR3 DNA reads TGTGCCAGCTCATCGGGGTTATTAGGCGACACTGAAGCTTTCTTT. Its protein is CASSSGLLGDTEAFF.

The chain employs TRBV2 and TRBJ2-4; 7 positions match TRBD1. The junction had 10 bases not matched to a gene; V was cut back by 6 bases and J by 2 bases. CDR1 and CDR2 from the germline V gene are SNHLY and FYNNEI. The CDR3 contains 16 residues. CDR3 sequence (DNA): TGTGCCAGCAGGCACAGGGGAGATCGAACCAAAAACATTCAGTACTTC. Residues: CASRHRGDRTKNIQYF.